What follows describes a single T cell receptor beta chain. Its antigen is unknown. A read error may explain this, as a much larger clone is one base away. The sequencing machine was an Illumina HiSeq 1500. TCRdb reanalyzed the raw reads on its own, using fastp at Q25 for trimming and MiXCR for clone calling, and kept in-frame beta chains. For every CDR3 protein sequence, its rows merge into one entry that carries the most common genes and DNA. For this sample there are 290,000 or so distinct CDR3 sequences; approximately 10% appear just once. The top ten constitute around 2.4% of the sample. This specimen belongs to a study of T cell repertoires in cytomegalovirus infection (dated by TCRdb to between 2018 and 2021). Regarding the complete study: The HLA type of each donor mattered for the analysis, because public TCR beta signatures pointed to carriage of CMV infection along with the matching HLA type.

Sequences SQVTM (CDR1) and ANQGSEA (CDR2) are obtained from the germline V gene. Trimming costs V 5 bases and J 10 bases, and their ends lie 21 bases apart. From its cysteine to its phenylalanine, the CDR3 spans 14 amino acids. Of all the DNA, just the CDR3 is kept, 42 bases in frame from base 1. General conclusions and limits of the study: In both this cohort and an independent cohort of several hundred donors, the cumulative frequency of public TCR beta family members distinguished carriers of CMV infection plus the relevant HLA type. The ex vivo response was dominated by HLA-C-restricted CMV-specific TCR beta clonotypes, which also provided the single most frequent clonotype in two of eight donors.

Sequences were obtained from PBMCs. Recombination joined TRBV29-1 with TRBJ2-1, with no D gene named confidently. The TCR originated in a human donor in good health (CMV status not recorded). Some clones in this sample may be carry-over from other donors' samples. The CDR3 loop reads CSVKDVMDSYEQFF. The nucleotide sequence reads TGCAGCGTTAAGGATGTTATGGATTCCTACGAGCAGTTCTTC.